This T cell receptor (beta chain) derives from a study of pediatric ulcerative colitis. Study-wide results and limits: This repertoire reflects total lymphocytes rather than subpopulations like regulatory T cells. Compared with controls, ulcerative colitis showed greater blood-rectum clone sharing. In rectum, acute severe colitis had expanded clones and less diversity.

Sequencing was at survey level. TCRdb keeps only in-frame clones here, not all; method: immunoSEQ multiplex PCR. Of fewer than 25,000 clones in the sample, over 60% are singletons; the top ten hold roughly a sixth. Notes on this clone: Its antigen remains unidentified.

CDR1 is MNHNS, CDR2 SASEGT, per germline. The V end was cut by 6 bases, the J end by 8 bases, with 8 bases between. The CDR3 has 12 amino acids. The rectum was sampled with one to two pinch biopsies at colonoscopy. The genes are TRBV6-1 and TRBJ1-6, with D possibly matching TRBD1 (6 bases). Sample: gut tissue. This TCR was recovered from a boy aged 5-17 years with severe ulcerative colitis. CDR3 nucleotides: TGTGCCAGCAGGAGGGGGGATTCACCCCTCCACTTT. This gives the protein CASRRGDSPLHF.